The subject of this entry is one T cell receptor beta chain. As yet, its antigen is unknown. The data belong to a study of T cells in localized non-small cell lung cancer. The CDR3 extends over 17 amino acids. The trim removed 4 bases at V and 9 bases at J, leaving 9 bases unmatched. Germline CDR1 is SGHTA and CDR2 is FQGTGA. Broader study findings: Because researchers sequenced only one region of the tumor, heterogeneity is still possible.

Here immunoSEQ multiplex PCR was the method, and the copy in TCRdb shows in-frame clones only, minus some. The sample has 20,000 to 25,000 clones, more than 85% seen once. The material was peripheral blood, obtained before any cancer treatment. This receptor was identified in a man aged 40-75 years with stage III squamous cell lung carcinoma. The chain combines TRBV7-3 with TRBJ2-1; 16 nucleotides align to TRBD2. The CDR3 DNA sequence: TGTGCCAGCAGCTCCTCCGGGACTAGCGGGGGGGCGGGTGAGCAGTTCTTC. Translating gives CASSSSGTSGGAGEQFF.